A selection of T cell receptor beta chains follows, all from one sample in a study of cytomegalovirus exposure and HLA in healthy donors. Profiling relied on immunoSEQ multiplex PCR, and the TCRdb table lists in-frame clones only, not all of them. The sample has fewer than 150,000 clones, less than 20% seen once. Input material: PBMCs. Receptors were obtained from a young woman in good health and CMV-seronegative. Each CDR3 is given with its conserved first and last residue.

v_call	j_call	cdr3_aa
TRBV6-1	TRBJ2-1	CASPSGRDYNEQFF
TRBV9	TRBJ2-1	CASSARDSYNEQFF
TRBV5-1	TRBJ2-7	CASSLDREYEQYF
TRBV7-9	TRBJ1-6	CASSLARTGRTPLHF
TRBV7-8	TRBJ1-1	CASSRLGTDTEAFF
TRBV28	TRBJ2-7	CASSSGEYPRYEQYF
TRBV28	TRBJ1-2	CASSFESLYGYTF
TRBV6-1	TRBJ2-5	CASSENSLETQYF
TRBV9	TRBJ1-1	CASSPTGLMNTEAFF
TRBV28	TRBJ2-5	CASSSWTGNSQETQYF
TRBV5-1	TRBJ2-7	CASSVGQGLGEQYF
TRBV28	TRBJ1-2	CASIPTGNYGYTF
TRBV10-3	TRBJ1-1	CAINQRGSGTEAFF
TRBV5-1	TRBJ2-3	CASSFASGLGIDTQYF
TRBV5-4	TRBJ2-2	CASSPLAGGLLGELFF
TRBV7-2	TRBJ1-1	CASVFRTGPNTEAFF